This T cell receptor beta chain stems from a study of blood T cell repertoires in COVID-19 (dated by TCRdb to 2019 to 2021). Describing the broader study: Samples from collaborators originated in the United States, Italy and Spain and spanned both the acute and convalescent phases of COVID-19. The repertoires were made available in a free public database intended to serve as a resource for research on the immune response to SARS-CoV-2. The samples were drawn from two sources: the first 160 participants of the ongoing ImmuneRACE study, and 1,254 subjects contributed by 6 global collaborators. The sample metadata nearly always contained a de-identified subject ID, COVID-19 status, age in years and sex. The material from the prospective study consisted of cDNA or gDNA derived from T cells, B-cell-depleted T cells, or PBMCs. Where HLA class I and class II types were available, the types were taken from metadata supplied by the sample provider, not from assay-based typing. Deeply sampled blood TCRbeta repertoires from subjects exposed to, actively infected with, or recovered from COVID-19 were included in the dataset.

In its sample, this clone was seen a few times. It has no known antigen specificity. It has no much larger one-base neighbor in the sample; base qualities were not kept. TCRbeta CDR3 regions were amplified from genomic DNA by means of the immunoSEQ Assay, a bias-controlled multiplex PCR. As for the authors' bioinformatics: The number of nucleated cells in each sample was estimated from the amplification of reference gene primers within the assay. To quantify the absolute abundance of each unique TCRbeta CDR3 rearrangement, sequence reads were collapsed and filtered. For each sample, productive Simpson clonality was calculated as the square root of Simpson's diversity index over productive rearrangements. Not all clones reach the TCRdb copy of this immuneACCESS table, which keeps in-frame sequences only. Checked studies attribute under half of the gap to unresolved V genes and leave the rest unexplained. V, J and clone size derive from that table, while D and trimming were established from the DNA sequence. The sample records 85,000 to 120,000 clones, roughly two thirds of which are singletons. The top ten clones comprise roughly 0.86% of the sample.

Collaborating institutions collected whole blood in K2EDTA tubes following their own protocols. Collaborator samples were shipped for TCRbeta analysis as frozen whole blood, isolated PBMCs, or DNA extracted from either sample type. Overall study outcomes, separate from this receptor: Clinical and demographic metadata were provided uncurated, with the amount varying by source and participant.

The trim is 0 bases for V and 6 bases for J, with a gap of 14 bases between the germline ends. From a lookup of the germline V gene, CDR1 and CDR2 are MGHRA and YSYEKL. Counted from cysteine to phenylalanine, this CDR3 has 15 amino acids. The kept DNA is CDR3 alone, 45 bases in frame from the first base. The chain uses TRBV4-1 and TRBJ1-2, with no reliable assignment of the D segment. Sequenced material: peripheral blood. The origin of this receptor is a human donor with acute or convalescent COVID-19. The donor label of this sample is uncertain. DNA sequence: TGCGCCAGCAGCCAAGAGCCGTCCATAGCGGATGGCTACACCTTC. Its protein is CASSQEPSIADGYTF.